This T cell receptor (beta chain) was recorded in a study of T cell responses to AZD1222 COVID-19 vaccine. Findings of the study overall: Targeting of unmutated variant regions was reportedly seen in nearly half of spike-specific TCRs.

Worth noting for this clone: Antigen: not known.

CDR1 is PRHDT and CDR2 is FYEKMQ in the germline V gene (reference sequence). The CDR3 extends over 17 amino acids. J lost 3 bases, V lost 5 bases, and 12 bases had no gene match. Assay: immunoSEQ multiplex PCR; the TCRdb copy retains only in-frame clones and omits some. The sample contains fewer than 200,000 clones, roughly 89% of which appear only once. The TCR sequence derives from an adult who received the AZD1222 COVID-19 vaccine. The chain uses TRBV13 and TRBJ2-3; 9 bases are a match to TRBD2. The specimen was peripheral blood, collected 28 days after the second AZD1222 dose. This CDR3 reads CASSPRSGGGSTDTQYF. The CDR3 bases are TGTGCCAGCAGCCCTCGTAGCGGGGGCGGGTCAACAGATACGCAGTATTTT.